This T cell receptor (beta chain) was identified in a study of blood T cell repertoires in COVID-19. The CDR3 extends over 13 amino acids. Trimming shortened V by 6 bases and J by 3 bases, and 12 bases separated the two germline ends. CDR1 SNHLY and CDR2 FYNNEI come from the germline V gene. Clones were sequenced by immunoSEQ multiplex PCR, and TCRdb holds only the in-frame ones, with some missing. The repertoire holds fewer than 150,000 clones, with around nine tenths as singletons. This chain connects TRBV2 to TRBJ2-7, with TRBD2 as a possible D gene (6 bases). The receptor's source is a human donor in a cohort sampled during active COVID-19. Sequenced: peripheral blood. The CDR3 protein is CASRTGTGYEQYF. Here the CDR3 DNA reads TGTGCCAGCAGAACCGGGACTGGCTACGAGCAGTACTTC.